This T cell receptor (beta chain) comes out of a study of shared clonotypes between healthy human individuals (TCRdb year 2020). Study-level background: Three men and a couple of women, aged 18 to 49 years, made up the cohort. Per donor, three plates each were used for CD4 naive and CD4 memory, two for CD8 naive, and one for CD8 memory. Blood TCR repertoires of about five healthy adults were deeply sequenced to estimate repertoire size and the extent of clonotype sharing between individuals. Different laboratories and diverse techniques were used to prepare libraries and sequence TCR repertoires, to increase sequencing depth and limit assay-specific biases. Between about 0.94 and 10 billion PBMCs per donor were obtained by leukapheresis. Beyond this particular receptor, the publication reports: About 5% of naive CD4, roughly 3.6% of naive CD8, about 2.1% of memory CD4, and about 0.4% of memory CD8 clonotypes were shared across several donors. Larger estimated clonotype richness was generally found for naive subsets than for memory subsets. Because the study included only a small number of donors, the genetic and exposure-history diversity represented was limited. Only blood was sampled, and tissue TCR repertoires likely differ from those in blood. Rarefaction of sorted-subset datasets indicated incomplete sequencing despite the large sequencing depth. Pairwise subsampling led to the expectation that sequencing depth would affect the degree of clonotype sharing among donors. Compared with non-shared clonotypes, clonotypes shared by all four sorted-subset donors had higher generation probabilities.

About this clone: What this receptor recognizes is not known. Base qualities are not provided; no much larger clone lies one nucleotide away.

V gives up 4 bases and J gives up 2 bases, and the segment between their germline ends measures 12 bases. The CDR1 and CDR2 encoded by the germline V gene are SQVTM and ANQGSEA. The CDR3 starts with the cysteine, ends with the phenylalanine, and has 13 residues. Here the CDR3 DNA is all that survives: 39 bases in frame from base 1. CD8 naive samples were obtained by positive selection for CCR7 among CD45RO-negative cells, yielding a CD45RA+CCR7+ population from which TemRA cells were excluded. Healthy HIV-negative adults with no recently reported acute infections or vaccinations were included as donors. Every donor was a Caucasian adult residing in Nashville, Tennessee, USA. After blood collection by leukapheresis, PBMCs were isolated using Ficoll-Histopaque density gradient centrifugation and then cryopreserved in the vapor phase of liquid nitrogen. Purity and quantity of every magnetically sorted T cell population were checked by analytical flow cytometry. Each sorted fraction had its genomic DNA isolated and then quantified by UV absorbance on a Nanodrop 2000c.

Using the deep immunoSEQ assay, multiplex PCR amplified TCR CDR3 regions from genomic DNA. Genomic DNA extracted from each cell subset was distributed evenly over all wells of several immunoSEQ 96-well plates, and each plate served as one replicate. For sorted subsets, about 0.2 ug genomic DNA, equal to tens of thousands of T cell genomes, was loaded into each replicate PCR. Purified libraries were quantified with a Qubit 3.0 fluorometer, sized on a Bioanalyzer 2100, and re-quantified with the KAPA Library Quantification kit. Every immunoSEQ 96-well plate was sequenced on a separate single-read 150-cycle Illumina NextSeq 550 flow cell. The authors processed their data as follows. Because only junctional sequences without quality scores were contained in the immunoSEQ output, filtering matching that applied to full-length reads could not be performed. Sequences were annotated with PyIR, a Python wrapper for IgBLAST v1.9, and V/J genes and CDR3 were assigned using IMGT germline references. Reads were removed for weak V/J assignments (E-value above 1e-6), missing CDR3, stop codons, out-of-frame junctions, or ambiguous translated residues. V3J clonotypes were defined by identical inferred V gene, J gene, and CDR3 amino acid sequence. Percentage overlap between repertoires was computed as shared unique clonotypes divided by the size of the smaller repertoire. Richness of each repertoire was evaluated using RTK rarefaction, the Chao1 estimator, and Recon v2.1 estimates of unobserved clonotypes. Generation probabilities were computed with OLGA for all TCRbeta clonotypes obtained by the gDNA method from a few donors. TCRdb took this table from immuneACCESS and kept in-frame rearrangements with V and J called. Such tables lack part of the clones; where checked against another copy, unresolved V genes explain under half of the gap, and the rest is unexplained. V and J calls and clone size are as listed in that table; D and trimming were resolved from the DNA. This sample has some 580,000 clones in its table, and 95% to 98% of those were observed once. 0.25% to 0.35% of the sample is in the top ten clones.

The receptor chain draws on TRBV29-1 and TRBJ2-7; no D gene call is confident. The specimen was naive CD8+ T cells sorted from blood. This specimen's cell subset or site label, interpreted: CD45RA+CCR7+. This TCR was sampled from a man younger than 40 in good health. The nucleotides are TGCAGCGTTGGTGGCCCCCGGGCCTACGAGCAGTACTTC. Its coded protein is CSVGGPRAYEQYF.